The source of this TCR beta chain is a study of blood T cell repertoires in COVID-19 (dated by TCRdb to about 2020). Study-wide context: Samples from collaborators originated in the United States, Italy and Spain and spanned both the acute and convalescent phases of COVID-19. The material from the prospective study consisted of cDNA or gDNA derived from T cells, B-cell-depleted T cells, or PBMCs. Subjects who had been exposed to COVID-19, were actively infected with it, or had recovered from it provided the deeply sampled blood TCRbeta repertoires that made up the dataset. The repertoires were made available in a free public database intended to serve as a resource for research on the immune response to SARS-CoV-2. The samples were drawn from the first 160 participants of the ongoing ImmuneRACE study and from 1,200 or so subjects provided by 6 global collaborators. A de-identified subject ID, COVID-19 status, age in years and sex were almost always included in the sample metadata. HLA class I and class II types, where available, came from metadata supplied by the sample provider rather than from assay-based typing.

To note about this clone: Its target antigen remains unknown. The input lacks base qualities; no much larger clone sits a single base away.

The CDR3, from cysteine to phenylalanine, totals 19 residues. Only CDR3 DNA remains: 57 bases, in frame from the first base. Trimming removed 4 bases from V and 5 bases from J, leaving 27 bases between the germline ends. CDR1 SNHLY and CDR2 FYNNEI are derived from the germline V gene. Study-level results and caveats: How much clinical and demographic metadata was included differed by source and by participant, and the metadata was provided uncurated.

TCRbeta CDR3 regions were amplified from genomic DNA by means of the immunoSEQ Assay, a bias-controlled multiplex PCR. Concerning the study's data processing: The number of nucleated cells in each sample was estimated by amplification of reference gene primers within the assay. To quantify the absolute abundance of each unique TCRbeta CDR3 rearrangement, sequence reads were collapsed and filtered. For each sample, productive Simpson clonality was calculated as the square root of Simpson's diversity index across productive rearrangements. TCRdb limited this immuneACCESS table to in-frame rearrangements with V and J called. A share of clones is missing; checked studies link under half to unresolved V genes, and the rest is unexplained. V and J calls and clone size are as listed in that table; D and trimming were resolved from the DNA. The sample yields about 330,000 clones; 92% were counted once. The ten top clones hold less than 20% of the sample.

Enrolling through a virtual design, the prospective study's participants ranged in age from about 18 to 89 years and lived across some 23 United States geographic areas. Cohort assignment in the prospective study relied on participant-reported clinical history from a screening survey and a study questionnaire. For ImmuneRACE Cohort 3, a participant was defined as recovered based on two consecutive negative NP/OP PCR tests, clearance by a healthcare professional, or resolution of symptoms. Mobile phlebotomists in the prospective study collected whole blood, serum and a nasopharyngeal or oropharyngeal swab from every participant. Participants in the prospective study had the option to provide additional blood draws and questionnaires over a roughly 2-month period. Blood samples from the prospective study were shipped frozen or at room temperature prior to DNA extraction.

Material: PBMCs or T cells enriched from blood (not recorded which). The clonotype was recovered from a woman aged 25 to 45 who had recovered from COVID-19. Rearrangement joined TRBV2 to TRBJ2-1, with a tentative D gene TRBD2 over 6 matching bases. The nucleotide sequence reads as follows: TGTGCCAGCAGTGTTCGCCGGGACTCGGGTTTGAGGAGTAACAATGAGCAGTTCTTC. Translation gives CASSVRRDSGLRSNNEQFF.